The present T cell receptor beta chain was sequenced within a study of Graves' ophthalmopathy and Graves' hyperthyroidism. The wider study: Peripheral blood sampling preceded any treatment and occurred at initial diagnosis.

This clonotype was seen at least ten times. Its antigen is unidentified. Whole-study results and caveats: Both an approximately 70% sensitivity and an approximately 74% specificity characterized the model's predictions of ophthalmopathy progression. Blood also carried most expanded thyroid clonotypes exceeding 0.001 frequency.

Out of about 9.6 ml of fresh peripheral blood, PBMCs were obtained. With 2 bases removed from V and 5 bases from J, the gap between germline ends came to 7 bases. This CDR3 has 13 residues. Germline V CDR1 and CDR2: KGHSH, LQKENI. Amplification of TCR beta CDR3 regions used RNA transcripts. Amplification began with first-round RT-PCR using HTBI primers, then second-round multiplex PCR was performed. MiXCR was run by TCRdb on the multiplex PCR reads, yielding one entry per CDR3 protein. Here the sample spans a few hundred thousand distinct CDR3 sequences, 20% to 25% being singletons. The sequence was obtained from a woman aged 45-59 years with Graves' ophthalmopathy. The genes are TRBV18 and TRBJ1-5; D gene uncertain. Sequenced material: peripheral blood. Here the CDR3 reads CASSPSGDQPQHF. DNA for the CDR3: TGTGCCAGCTCACCATCGGGCGATCAGCCCCAGCATTTT.